Listed below are T cell receptor beta chains from one sample, sequenced in a study of CD8+ T cells in alopecia areata. Assay: immunoSEQ multiplex PCR; the TCRdb copy retains only in-frame clones and omits some. The table shows over 95,000 clones, with around 54% occurring only once. Material: CD4+ T cells sorted from blood, obtained at week 24, from a patient treated with tofacitinib. The receptors originated from a human donor with alopecia areata. Both conserved end residues are part of each CDR3. A D gene is named only where the DNA matches it firmly. Expanded clones get a size class; other rows say once, few or many, or leave the size out.

>.|.|TRBJ1-3|TRBV25-1
CASSDRGTFGNTIYF
TGTGCCAGCAGTGACAGGGGAACCTTTGGAAACACCATATATTTT
>.|.|TRBJ2-7|TRBV20-1
CSAREAYEQYF
TGCAGTGCTAGAGAGGCTTACGAGCAGTACTTC
>.|.|TRBJ2-3|TRBV7-3
CASSLTVASTDTQYF
TGTGCCAGCAGCTTAACAGTTGCTAGCACAGATACGCAGTATTTT
>.|.|TRBJ2-5|TRBV5-1
CASSLRVGTSQETQYF
TGCGCCAGCAGCTTACGGGTGGGAACGAGCCAAGAGACCCAGTACTTC
>TRBD1|.|TRBJ1-2|TRBV7-9
CASSLGQNYGYTF
TGTGCCAGCAGCTTGGGACAGAACTATGGCTACACCTTC
>TRBD1|.|TRBJ1-5|TRBV7-9
CASSLQGNSNQPQHF
TGTGCCAGCAGCCTACAGGGGAATAGCAATCAGCCCCAGCATTTT
>.|.|TRBJ2-7|TRBV6-6
CASSGGEGSYEQYF
TGTGCCAGCAGTGGGGGAGAGGGTTCTTACGAGCAGTACTTC
>TRBD1|once|TRBJ1-6|TRBV4-3
CASSQEGPGGGGPLHF
TGCGCCAGCAGCCAAGAGGGCCCAGGGGGCGGGGGACCCCTCCACTTT
>TRBD1|few|TRBJ1-2|TRBV30
CAWSIDRGYYGYTF
TGTGCCTGGAGTATTGACAGGGGGTACTATGGCTACACCTTC
>.|.|TRBJ2-7|TRBV27
CASSFLSSYEQYF
TGTGCCAGCAGTTTTCTTAGCTCCTACGAGCAGTACTTC